The subject of this entry is one T cell receptor (beta chain). Its antigen remains unidentified. The data stem from a study of blood T cells in healthy people across ages. Study-wide results and caveats: Fewer expanded clones and more diversity marked long-lived versus aged donors.

Germline assignment: CDR1 MNHEY and CDR2 SMNVEV (reference sequence). V gave up 5 bases and J gave up 8 bases, with 22 bases separating them. The CDR3 covers 15 residues. PCR was performed a second time for about 7 to 11 cycles using a sample-barcoded 5' primer and a J-beta primer mix. Per-sample output comprised a minimum of 2.5 million paired-end reads containing CDR3. TCRdb re-analysed the 5' RACE reads in MiXCR, keeping a single row per CDR3 protein. Of around 940,000 distinct CDR3 sequences in the sample, roughly 47% are singletons; the top ten hold 20% to 25%. There were healthy Caucasian individuals from Russia, aged about 6 to 95, serving as donors.

V and J are TRBV27 and TRBJ2-7, with D perhaps matching TRBD2 (6 bases). This receptor was obtained from a woman aged 60 to 75 in good health. Sequenced material: blood. The DNA of the CDR3 is TGTGCCAGCAGTCCGGGGACTTTTCTGGGCTCCAAGCAGTACTTC. Translated: CASSPGTFLGSKQYF.